This T cell receptor (beta chain) was obtained from a study of cytomegalovirus exposure and HLA in healthy donors. V lost 7 bases and J 7 bases, leaving 16 bases between the germline ends. The CDR3 contains 13 residues. Germline V gene lookup returns CDR1 SNHLY and CDR2 FYNNEI. The PCR ran on 60 Vbeta and 13 Jbeta primers. Here immunoSEQ multiplex PCR was the method, and the copy in TCRdb shows in-frame clones only, minus some. Of 55,000 to 80,000 clones listed, approximately 81% are singletons. The TCR originated in a woman under 40 in good health and CMV-seropositive. Source material: PBMCs. This chain uses TRBV2 with TRBJ1-2; possibly TRBD1 for D (5 bases). This CDR3 is CASILVRDSGYTF. The CDR3 nucleotides read TGTGCCAGCATCCTTGTCAGGGATTCTGGCTACACCTTC. The entire variable domain, with the rest obtained from reference TRBV2 and TRBJ1-2, is as follows: EPEVTQTPSHQVTQMGQEVILRCVPISNHLYFYWYRQILGQKVEFLVSFYNNEISEKSEIFDDQFSVERPDGSNFTLKIRSTKLEDSAMYFCASILVRDSGYTFGSGTRLTVV.